This T cell receptor beta chain was retrieved from a study of Graves' ophthalmopathy and Graves' hyperthyroidism. Investigators amplified TCR beta CDR3 regions from RNA transcripts. In the first round, RT-PCR was carried out with HTBI primers, and a multiplex PCR formed the second round. TCRdb ran MiXCR on the multiplex PCR reads and lists one entry per CDR3 protein. The table lists 1 million to 1.3 million distinct CDR3 sequences, about 36% of them singletons. In the case of this clonotype: The antigen is undetermined.

The V end lost 2 bases, the J end lost 6 bases, and 10 bases lay between the germline ends. CDR1 and CDR2 (germline): LNHDA, SQIVND (reference sequence). The CDR3 contains 14 residues. Study-wide results and caveats: Most expanded clonotypes in thyroid above 0.001 frequency also showed up in blood. Ophthalmopathy progression was predicted by the model at about 69% sensitivity and about 72% specificity.

Hyperthyroidism cases were recent diagnoses of under 2 months' duration in people aged 18 to 65. This clonotype was obtained from an adult man with Graves' hyperthyroidism. The sample taken for sequencing was peripheral blood or thyroid tissue (not recorded which). The J gene is TRBJ2-2, the V gene TRBV19; D perhaps matches TRBD2 (5 bases). The CDR3 spells CASSITGSSGELFF. CDR3 nucleotides: TGTGCCAGTAGTATAACGGGATCCTCCGGGGAGCTGTTTTTT.